This T cell receptor beta chain was retrieved from a study of CXCR3-negative and CXCR3-positive naive CD8 T cells. Across the whole study: TRB reads totalled about 140 million, about 1.5 +/- 0.3 million per library.

Study-wide results and limits: CXCR3-negative naive cells had less hydrophobic TRB CDR3s than did CXCR3-positive naive cells. Researchers reported similar TRBV-TRBJ usage in naive CXCR3-negative and CXCR3-positive cells, though memory differed.

Libraries were UMI-labeled 5' RACE TRB cDNA. No DNA is given; TCRdb re-called the 5' RACE reads and lists each CDR3 protein once. The sample table sets out around 40,000 distinct CDR3 sequences. Within the CD8+ T cell compartment, naive cells were CD45RO-CCR7+CD27+CD95-. As to this clonotype: Its target is not known.

The TCR was taken from a human donor in good health. Some clones in this sample may be carry-over from other donors' samples. Specimen: naive CXCR3- CD8+ T cells from blood. Subset denoted: CD45RO-CCR7+CD27+CD95- naive CD8+ T cells lacking CXCR3 (TNR3-).

The CDR3 loop is CASSQANDRSWHTEAFF. This chain connects TRBV3-1 to TRBJ1-1; TCRdb's assignment of TRBD1 cannot be checked, as there is no DNA. Germline V gene lookup returns CDR1 LGHDT and CDR2 YNNKEL (reference sequence). This CDR3 region has 17 residues.